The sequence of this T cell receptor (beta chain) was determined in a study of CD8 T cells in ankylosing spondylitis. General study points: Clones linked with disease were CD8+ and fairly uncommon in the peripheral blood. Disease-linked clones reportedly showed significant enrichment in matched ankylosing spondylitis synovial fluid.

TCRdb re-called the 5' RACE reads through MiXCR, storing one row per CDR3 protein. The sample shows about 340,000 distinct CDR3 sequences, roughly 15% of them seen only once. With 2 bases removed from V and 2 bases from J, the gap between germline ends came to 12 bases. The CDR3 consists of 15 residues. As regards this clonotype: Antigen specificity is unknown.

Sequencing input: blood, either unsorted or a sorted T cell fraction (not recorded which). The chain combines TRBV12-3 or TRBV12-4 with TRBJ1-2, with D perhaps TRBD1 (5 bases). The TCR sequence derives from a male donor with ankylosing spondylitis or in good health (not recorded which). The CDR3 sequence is CASSLSGFGNYGYTF. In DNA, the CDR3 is TGTGCCAGCAGTTTATCAGGGTTTGGCAACTATGGCTACACCTTC.